This T cell receptor beta chain was found in a study of shared T cell receptors in the human thymus (dated by TCRdb to 2020 to 2023). Background on the whole study: The study examined how the human thymus generates shared, self-reactive T-cell receptor alpha chains.

Note on this clone: Its antigen remains undetermined. There are no base qualities to consult, and no much larger clone falls within one base.

Compared with germline, V lacks 5 bases and J lacks 6 bases; bases without a gene match: 11. As encoded in the germline V gene, CDR1 is LGHNA while CDR2 is YSLEER. From the cysteine up to the phenylalanine, the CDR3 has a length of 15 residues. Just CDR3 DNA is preserved here, 45 bases in frame from base 1. Library preparation used the immunoSEQ multiplex PCR assay. TCRdb mirrors the immuneACCESS table, restricted to in-frame sequences. Some clones are absent from its copies; in checked studies, under half trace to an unresolved V gene, and the reason for the others is unknown. This sample comprises about 660,000 clones, 80% to 90% of them detected only once. The top ten hold 0.009% to 0.0095% of the sample. The sample was also reused in another study, on human thymus T cells. In that second paper, the authors write: Immunologically healthy infants undergoing open corrective cardiac surgery for congenital heart defects in Finland were used as donors. Thymus tissue was collected as surgical resects that were removed during corrective cardiac surgery. Usage of V and J gene segments appeared to be biased in both the thymic and the peripheral blood repertoires. According to the related research, thymic TCR repertoires were highly overlapping among unrelated individuals. The study characterized TCR alpha and beta repertoires from fewer than 10 infant thymus samples and a few related peripheral blood samples. Donor ages ranging from roughly 6 to 244 days were recorded, and several male and a couple of female infants were included in the cohort. Thymocytes were mechanically released from the tissue and were stored as pellets of about 8.5-31 million cells at -70 degrees C. A QIAsymphony instrument was used to extract genomic DNA from frozen cell pellets. Using the immunoSEQ multiplex PCR assay, the TCRB and TCRAD loci were amplified from a standardized quantity of quality-controlled genomic DNA. Amplicons spanned the V(D)J region at a length sufficient to cover the CDR3 and identify V and J genes. The commercial immunoSEQ service was used to sequence amplicons on an Illumina platform. Primer bias and sequencing errors were corrected as previously described, and TCRAD and TCRB definitions were based on the IMGT database. The repertoires were analysed using immunoSEQ Analyzer 3.0 and VDJTools for basic statistics, V/J segment usage, diversity estimates, rarefaction and pairwise overlap. Chao1, ChaoE, Efron-Thisted, Shannon and inverse Simpson indices were used to estimate diversity, which was also estimated on datasets down-sampled to the smallest sample. Repertoire overlap was determined by strict matching of CDR3 nucleotide sequence, V gene and J gene, and Jaccard-based multidimensional scaling clustering was applied. Thymus samples yielded on average about 810,000 unique TCRB clonotypes, compared with 80,000 to 85,000 from blood samples.

Sequenced sample: thymocytes. The chain uses TRBV4-3 and TRBJ2-3; 7 of the junction bases match TRBD2. The sequence was obtained from a boy less than two years old with a congenital heart defect. Donor details come from another sample of the same person, matched by shared clones. CDR3 reads: CASSKAGRKTDTQYF. The nucleotide sequence is TGCGCCAGCAGCAAAGCGGGAAGGAAGACCGATACGCAGTATTTT.